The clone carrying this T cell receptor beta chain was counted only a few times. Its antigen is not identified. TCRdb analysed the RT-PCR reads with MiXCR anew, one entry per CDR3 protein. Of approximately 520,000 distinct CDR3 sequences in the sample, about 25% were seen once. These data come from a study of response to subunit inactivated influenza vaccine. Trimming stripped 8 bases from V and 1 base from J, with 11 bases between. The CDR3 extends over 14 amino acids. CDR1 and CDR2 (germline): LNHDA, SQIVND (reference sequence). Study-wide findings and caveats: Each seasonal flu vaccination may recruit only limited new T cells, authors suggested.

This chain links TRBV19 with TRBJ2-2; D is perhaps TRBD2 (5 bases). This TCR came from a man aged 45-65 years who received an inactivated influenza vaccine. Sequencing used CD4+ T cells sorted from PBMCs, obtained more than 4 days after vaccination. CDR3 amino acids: CASHPDLNTGELFF. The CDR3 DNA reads TGTGCCAGTCATCCGGACTTGAACACCGGGGAGCTGTTTTTT. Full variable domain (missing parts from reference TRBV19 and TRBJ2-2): DGGITQSPKYLFRKEGQNVTLSCEQNLNHDAMYWYRQDPGQGLRLIYYSQIVNDFQKGDIAEGYSVSREKKESFPLTVTSAQKNPTAFYLCASHPDLNTGELFFGEGSRLTVL.